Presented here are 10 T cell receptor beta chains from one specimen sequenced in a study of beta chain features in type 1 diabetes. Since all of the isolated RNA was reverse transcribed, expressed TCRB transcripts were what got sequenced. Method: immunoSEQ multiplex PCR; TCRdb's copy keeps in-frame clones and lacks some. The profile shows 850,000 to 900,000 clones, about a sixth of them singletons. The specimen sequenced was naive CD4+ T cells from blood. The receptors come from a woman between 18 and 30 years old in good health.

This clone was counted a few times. CDR3 nucleotides: TGTGCCAGTACTTTATGGACCGGGGAGCTGTTTTTT. As protein: CASTLWTGELFF. The chain couples TRBV28 to TRBJ2-2; D gene uncertain. The germline V gene encodes CDR1 MDHEN and CDR2 SYDVKM. The CDR3 sequence is 12 residues long. Trimming removed 9 bases at V and 5 bases at J, with 10 bases between. Combining the CDR3 with reference TRBV28 and TRBJ2-2 gives the whole variable domain DVKVTQSSRYLVKRTGEKVFLECVQDMDHENMFWYRQDPGLGLRLIYFSYDVKMKEKGDIPEGYSVSREKKERFSLILESASTNQTSMYLCASTLWTGELFFGEGSRLTVL.

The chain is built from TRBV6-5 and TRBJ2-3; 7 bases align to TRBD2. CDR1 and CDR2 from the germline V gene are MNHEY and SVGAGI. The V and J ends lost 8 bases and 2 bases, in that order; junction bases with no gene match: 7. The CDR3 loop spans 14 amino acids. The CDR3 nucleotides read TGTGCCAGCGGCGGGAGTCGGCCCACAGATACGCAGTATTTT. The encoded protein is CASGGSRPTDTQYF.

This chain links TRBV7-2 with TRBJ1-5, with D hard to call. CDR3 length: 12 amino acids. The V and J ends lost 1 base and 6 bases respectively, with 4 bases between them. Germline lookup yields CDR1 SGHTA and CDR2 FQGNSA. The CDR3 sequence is CASSLGPQPQHF. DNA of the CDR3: TGTGCCAGCAGCTTAGGCCCTCAGCCCCAGCATTTT.

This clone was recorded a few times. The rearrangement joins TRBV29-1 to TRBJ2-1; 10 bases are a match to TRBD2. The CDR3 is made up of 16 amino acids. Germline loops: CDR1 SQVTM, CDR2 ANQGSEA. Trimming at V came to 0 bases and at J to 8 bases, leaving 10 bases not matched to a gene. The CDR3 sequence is CSVEDMASGSLDEQFF. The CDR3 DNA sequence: TGCAGCGTTGAAGATATGGCTAGCGGGAGCTTGGATGAGCAGTTCTTC.

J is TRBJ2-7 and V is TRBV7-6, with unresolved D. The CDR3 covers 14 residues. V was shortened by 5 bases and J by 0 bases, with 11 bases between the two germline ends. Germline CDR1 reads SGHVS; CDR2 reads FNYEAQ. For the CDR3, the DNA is TGTGCCAGCAGCCCCTTAATGGGCTCCTACGAGCAGTACTTC. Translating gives CASSPLMGSYEQYF.

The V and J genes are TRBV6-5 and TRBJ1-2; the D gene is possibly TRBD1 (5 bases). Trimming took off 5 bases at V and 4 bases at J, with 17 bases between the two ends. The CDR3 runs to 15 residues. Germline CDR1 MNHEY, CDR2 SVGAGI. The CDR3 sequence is CASSQSWGSVYGYTF. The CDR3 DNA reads TGTGCCAGCAGTCAGTCCTGGGGGTCTGTCTATGGCTACACCTTC.

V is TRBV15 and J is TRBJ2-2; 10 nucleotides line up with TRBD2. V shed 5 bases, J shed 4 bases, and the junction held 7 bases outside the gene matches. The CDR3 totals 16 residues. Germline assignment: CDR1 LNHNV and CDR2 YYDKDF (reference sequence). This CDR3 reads CATSSHPSGGTGELFF. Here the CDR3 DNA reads TGTGCCACCAGCTCACATCCTAGCGGGGGCACCGGGGAGCTGTTTTTT.

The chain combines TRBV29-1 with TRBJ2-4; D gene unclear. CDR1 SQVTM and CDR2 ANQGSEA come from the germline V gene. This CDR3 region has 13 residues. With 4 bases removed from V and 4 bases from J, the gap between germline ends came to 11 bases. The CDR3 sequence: CSVVGLGKNIQYF. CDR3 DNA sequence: TGCAGCGTTGTTGGTCTCGGGAAAAACATTCAGTACTTC.

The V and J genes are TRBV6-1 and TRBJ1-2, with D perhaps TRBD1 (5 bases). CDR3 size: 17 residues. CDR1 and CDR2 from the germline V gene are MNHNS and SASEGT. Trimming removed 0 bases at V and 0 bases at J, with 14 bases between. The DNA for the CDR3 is TGTGCCAGCAGTGAAGCGTCGGCAGGGCTAGCTAACTATGGCTACACCTTC. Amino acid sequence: CASSEASAGLANYGYTF.

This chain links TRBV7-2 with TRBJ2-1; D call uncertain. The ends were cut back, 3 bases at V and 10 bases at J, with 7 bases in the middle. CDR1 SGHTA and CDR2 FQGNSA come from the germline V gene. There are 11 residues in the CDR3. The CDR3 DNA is TGTGCCAGCAGCTTCAAAGAGGAGCAGTTCTTC. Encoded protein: CASSFKEEQFF.